This T cell receptor (beta chain) was sequenced for a study of blood T cell repertoires in COVID-19. Study summary: Some COVID-19 samples were acute and others convalescent; all came from the United States, Italy and Spain. PBMCs, B-cell-depleted T cells, or T cells provided the cDNA or gDNA that made up the material.

CDR1 and CDR2 (germline): LNHDA, SQIVND (reference sequence). The CDR3 is 13 amino acids. Trimming removed 4 bases at V and 2 bases at J, with 6 bases between. Method: immunoSEQ multiplex PCR; TCRdb's copy keeps in-frame clones and lacks some. The profile covers tens of thousands of clones, with about four fifths appearing a single time and around 5% taken by the ten largest. There are a few counts of this clone. The J gene is TRBJ1-5, the V gene TRBV19; unclear D gene. The source of this sequence is a man older than 75 with COVID-19, enrolled during active disease. The sample taken for sequencing was peripheral blood. CDR3 loop: CASSTSGNQPQHF. The DNA for the CDR3 is TGTGCCAGTAGTACCTCGGGCAATCAGCCCCAGCATTTT. Variable domain in full (rest from reference TRBV19 and TRBJ1-5): DGGITQSPKYLFRKEGQNVTLSCEQNLNHDAMYWYRQDPGQGLRLIYYSQIVNDFQKGDIAEGYSVSREKKESFPLTVTSAQKNPTAFYLCASSTSGNQPQHFGDGTRLSIL.